This TCR beta chain was documented in a study of molecular identifiers for immune sequencing clone quantification. General study findings and limits: Clonotypes topping 20 RNA copies carried over 97% of effector molecules but under 1% of naive ones. A single cell's spiked Jurkat TCR RNA was reportedly detectable among under 1.1 million naive cells.

Previously described methods and listed TCR primers were used for bulk TCR libraries. MiXCR, run by TCRdb on the PCR reads, gives a single entry per CDR3 protein. Here the sample spans approximately 500,000 distinct CDR3 sequences, about 25% being singletons. CDR1 MNHEY and CDR2 SVGAGI come from the germline V gene. The V end was cut by 1 base, the J end by 4 bases, with 11 bases between. This CDR3 region has 14 residues. In its sample, this clonotype was seen many times. Its antigen is undetermined. The V gene is TRBV6-5, the J gene TRBJ2-7; D is possibly TRBD1 or TRBD2 (6 bases each). The receptor was isolated from a human donor in good health. Some libraries in this study had Jurkat cell RNA spiked in. Sequencing input: naive CD8+ T cells from blood, with Jurkat cell RNA spiked in. Sample subset: FACS-sorted CD8+CD4-CCR7+CD45RA+ naive T cells. The DNA of the CDR3 is TGTGCCAGCAGTTACTTCAGGGGAGGTTACGAGCAGTACTTC. Its protein product is CASSYFRGGYEQYF.